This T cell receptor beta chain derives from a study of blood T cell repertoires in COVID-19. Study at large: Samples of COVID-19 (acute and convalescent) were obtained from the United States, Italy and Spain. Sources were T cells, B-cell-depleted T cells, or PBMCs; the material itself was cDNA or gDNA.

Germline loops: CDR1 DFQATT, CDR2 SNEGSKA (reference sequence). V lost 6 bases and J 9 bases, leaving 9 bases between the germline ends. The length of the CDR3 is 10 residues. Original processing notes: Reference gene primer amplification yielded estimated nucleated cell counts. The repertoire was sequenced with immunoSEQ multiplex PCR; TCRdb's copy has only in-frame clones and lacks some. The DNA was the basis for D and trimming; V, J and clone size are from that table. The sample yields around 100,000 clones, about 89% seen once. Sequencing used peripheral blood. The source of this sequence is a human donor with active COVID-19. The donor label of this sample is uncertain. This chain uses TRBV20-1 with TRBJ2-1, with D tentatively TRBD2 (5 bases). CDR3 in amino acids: CSAWTVEQFF. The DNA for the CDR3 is TGCAGTGCCTGGACTGTTGAGCAGTTCTTC.